The 29 T cell receptor beta chains reported below all come from one sample, sequenced in a study of blood T cell repertoires in COVID-19. Some clones are missing from TCRdb's copy, which holds only in-frame ones; the method was immunoSEQ multiplex PCR. The sample yields some 160,000 clones, over 80% seen once. The sample consisted of PBMCs or T cells enriched from blood (not recorded which). The receptors come from a woman aged 40 to 50 who had recovered from COVID-19.

V gene TRBV29-1 combines with J gene TRBJ2-2; 7 bases are a match to TRBD2. The CDR3 totals 16 residues. Germline assignment: CDR1 SQVTM and CDR2 ANQGSEA. J gave up 6 bases and V 1 base, and 11 bases lay outside the gene matches. The CDR3 DNA sequence: TGCAGCGTTGAAGGTCTGGCGGGAGAAGCCCCCGGGGAGCTGTTTTTT. As protein: CSVEGLAGEAPGELFF.

The genes are TRBV14 and TRBJ1-6, with 10 bases aligning to TRBD1. CDR1 SGHDN and CDR2 FVKESK come from the germline V gene. The length of the CDR3 is 14 residues. V gave up 3 bases and J gave up 16 bases; unmatched junction bases: 9. CDR3 protein: CASSQPGQGPILHF. The CDR3 bases are TGTGCCAGCAGCCAGCCGGGACAGGGGCCGATACTCCACTTT.

The chain uses TRBV12-3 or TRBV12-4 and TRBJ1-1; D gene uncertain. V dropped 3 bases and J dropped 2 bases, with 7 bases sitting between them. This CDR3 is built from 13 residues. CDR3 sequence: CASSLEANTEAFF. CDR3 in DNA: TGTGCCAGCAGTTTGGAGGCCAACACTGAAGCTTTCTTT.

This sequence joins TRBV9 and TRBJ1-3; no clear D gene. The germline V gene encodes CDR1 SGDLS and CDR2 YYNGEE. This CDR3 has 12 amino acids. Trimming stripped 4 bases from V and 4 bases from J, with 6 bases between. For the CDR3, the DNA is TGTGCCAGCAGCCCGTCCGGAAACACCATATATTTT. Translation gives CASSPSGNTIYF. Full variable domain (remainder filled in from reference TRBV9 and TRBJ1-3): DSGVTQTPKHLITATGQRVTLRCSPRSGDLSVYWYQQSLDQGLQFLIQYYNGEERAKGNILERFSAQQFPDLHSELNLSSLELGDSALYFCASSPSGNTIYFGEGSWLTVV.

V is TRBV28 and J is TRBJ1-1; 7 nucleotides line up with TRBD1. This CDR3 is built from 13 residues. Germline V CDR1 and CDR2: MDHEN, SYDVKM. J gave up 8 bases and V 6 bases, and 9 bases lay outside the gene matches. CDR3 loop: CASRPGQEREAFF. The CDR3 coding sequence is TGTGCCAGCAGACCCGGACAGGAAAGGGAAGCTTTCTTT.

CDR3 bases: TGCGCCAGCAGCTTAACAGGGGTGAACACTGAAGCTTTCTTT. As protein: CASSLTGVNTEAFF. The chain uses TRBV5-1 and TRBJ1-1, with 7 bases lining up with TRBD1. The J segment lost 0 bases and the V segment lost 2 bases, leaving 1 base of the junction unmatched. The CDR3 sequence is 14 residues long. In germline, CDR1 is SGHRS, CDR2 YFSETQ.

V usage is TRBV18 and J usage is TRBJ2-5; D remains unclear. This CDR3 is 13 amino acids long. CDR1 and CDR2 (germline): KGHSH, LQKENI. V lost 0 bases to trimming and J lost 5 bases, with 7 bases between them. Here the CDR3 DNA reads TGTGCCAGCTCACCACCGGCATCGGAGACCCAGTACTTC. Translating gives CASSPPASETQYF.

The chain has TRBV29-1 and TRBJ1-2; D is perhaps TRBD1 (5 bases). CDR3 size: 15 residues. Germline CDR1 is SQVTM and CDR2 is ANQGSEA. V gave up 6 bases and J gave up 6 bases, with 23 bases separating them. This CDR3 reads CSVAKGSSGSDGYTF. CDR3 in DNA: TGCAGCGTAGCCAAAGGGTCTTCAGGGTCGGATGGCTACACCTTC.

This chain uses TRBV10-2 with TRBJ1-5; TRBD1 might be the D (6 bases). The CDR3 is 14 residues long. V was pared by 7 bases and J by 9 bases, with 19 bases between. The germline V gene encodes CDR1 WSHSY and CDR2 SAAADI. The CDR3 nucleotides are TGCGCCAGCACCTCGGCAGGGGCCTTGTTGCCCCAGCATTTT. It specifies CASTSAGALLPQHF.

The chain's CDR3 is CASSSSSGNTIYF. As DNA, the CDR3 is TGTGCCAGCAGTTCTAGCTCTGGAAACACCATATATTTT. V usage is TRBV6-5 and J usage is TRBJ1-3; no firm D call. Trimming removed 4 bases at V and 0 bases at J, with 4 bases between. This CDR3 has 13 residues. Germline loops: CDR1 MNHEY, CDR2 SVGAGI.

The chain links TRBV6-1 to TRBJ1-1; D ambiguous. Trimming cost V 1 base and J 3 bases, with 9 bases left between them. Germline V CDR1 and CDR2: MNHNS, SASEGT. The CDR3 consists of 14 residues. The CDR3 here is CASSEVWSDTEAFF. The DNA for the CDR3 is TGTGCCAGCAGTGAAGTTTGGTCGGACACTGAAGCTTTCTTT.

CDR3 bases: TGCGCCAGCAGCCAAGTAGGACAGGGGGCGTCCTACGAGCAGTACTTC. This sequence encodes CASSQVGQGASYEQYF. This chain joins TRBV4-1 and TRBJ2-7; 11 bases map to TRBD1. The V and J ends lost 1 base and 1 base, in that order; junction bases with no gene match: 3. This CDR3 contains 16 residues. CDR1 is MGHRA and CDR2 is YSYEKL in the germline V gene.

The chain combines TRBV6-5 with TRBJ1-5; no clear D. The CDR3 totals 12 residues. The V end was cut by 6 bases, the J end by 5 bases, with 8 bases between. From germline, CDR1 is MNHEY and CDR2 SVGAGI. CDR3 in amino acids: CASRAQDQPQHF. The CDR3 coding sequence is TGTGCCAGCAGGGCGCAGGATCAGCCCCAGCATTTT.

The sample holds one count of this clone. CDR3 bases: TGTGCCAGCAGTTACTTCGGACAGACGGAAGCTTTCTTT. Translated, it gives CASSYFGQTEAFF. The rearrangement links TRBV7-3 to TRBJ1-1; D is possibly TRBD1 (6 bases). The CDR3 consists of 13 residues. The V end was cut by 6 bases, the J end by 8 bases, with 16 bases between. Germline V gene sequence: CDR1 SGHTA, CDR2 FQGTGA.

This rearrangement joins TRBV15 to TRBJ2-1; maybe TRBD2 (5 bases). There are 14 residues in the CDR3. Trimming stripped 1 base from V and 8 bases from J, with 12 bases between. Germline-derived CDR1 and CDR2 are LNHNV and YYDKDF (reference sequence). This chain's CDR3 is CATSRVTGIDEQFF. For the CDR3, the DNA is TGTGCCACCAGCAGAGTGACGGGGATTGATGAGCAGTTCTTC.

A few counts support this clone. J is TRBJ2-2 and V is TRBV9, with 8 nucleotides matching TRBD1. V trimming: 3 bases; J trimming: 6 bases; junction bases outside the gene matches: 4. The length of the CDR3 is 14 residues. The germline gives CDR1 SGDLS, CDR2 YYNGEE. CDR3 sequence reads: CASSDLTGAGELFF. The CDR3, as DNA: TGTGCCAGCAGCGACCTGACAGGGGCCGGGGAGCTGTTTTTT.

In DNA form, the CDR3 reads TGTGCCAGCTCACCAGGCAGGGCAAACACTGAAGCTTTCTTT. As protein: CASSPGRANTEAFF. This rearrangement joins TRBV18 to TRBJ1-1; a weak D match, TRBD1 (5 bases). V shed 2 bases and J shed 2 bases, with 9 bases lying between them. The V gene's germline CDR1 is KGHSH and CDR2 LQKENI. The CDR3 totals 14 residues.

The chain carries TRBV6-5 and TRBJ1-1; D ambiguous. The germline CDR1 and CDR2 sequences are MNHEY and SVGAGI. This CDR3 region has 13 residues. Between the trimmed V and J ends, which lost 6 bases and 6 bases, there was a span of 14 bases. DNA for the CDR3: TGTGCCAGCAGCCCCTTCCAGAGCGCTGAAGCTTTCTTT. Its translation: CASSPFQSAEAFF.

The J gene is TRBJ1-1, the V gene TRBV11-2, with unresolved D. Germline V gives CDR1 SGHAT, CDR2 FQNNGV. Trimming took off 2 bases at V and 0 bases at J, with 7 bases between the two ends. The CDR3 runs to 14 residues. DNA of the CDR3: TGTGCCAGCAGCTTAATCAGTGTGAACACTGAAGCTTTCTTT. Translated: CASSLISVNTEAFF.

This chain connects TRBV3-1 (or the pseudogene TRBV3-2) to TRBJ2-7; 12 positions match TRBD2. The germline gives CDR1 LGHDT, CDR2 YNNKEL (reference sequence). The V segment lost 3 bases and the J segment 6 bases; nucleotides outside the gene matches: 12. The CDR3 is made up of 17 amino acids. The CDR3 nucleotides are TGTGCCAGCAGCCAGGCTTCCCGACTAGCGGGAGATGGCGAGCAGTACTTC. It codes for CASSQASRLAGDGEQYF.

The chain links TRBV2 to TRBJ2-1, with 13 bases lining up with TRBD2. The CDR3 covers 16 residues. V trimming: 8 bases; J trimming: 5 bases; junction bases outside the gene matches: 9. CDR1 is SNHLY, CDR2 FYNNEI, per germline. The CDR3 is CASQTSTSGGHNEQFF. In DNA, the CDR3 is TGTGCCAGCCAGACATCGACTAGCGGGGGGCACAATGAGCAGTTCTTC.

The chain uses TRBV18 and TRBJ2-1; 8 bases fit TRBD2. The J segment lost 8 bases and the V segment lost 5 bases, leaving 14 bases of the junction unmatched. Germline assignment: CDR1 KGHSH and CDR2 LQKENI. The CDR3 sequence is 16 residues long. CDR3: CASSSGLAPGGDEQFF. The CDR3 DNA follows: TGTGCCAGCTCATCCGGACTAGCCCCAGGAGGAGATGAGCAGTTCTTC.

The chain employs TRBV12-3 or TRBV12-4 and TRBJ1-5, with TRBD1 as a possible D gene (5 bases). The CDR3 has 13 residues. V was pared by 2 bases and J by 4 bases, with 6 bases between. This chain's CDR3 is CASSLPGNQPQHF. The CDR3 DNA follows: TGTGCCAGCAGTTTACCAGGGAATCAGCCCCAGCATTTT.

V and J are TRBV12-2 and TRBJ1-1; the DNA was not compared with TRBD1, the D call given in the table. TRBV12-2 is tagged as a pseudogene. The CDR3 spans 16 residues. The CDR3 loop reads CASRQRHRGSGTEAFF. CDR3 DNA sequence: TGTGCAAGTCGCCAAAGACACAGGGGGTCCGGAACTGAAGCTTTCTTT.

The rearrangement uses TRBV7-6 and TRBJ1-4; D may be TRBD1 (5 bases). Germline V gene sequence: CDR1 SGHVS, CDR2 FNYEAQ. There are 15 residues in the CDR3. Trimming cost V 4 bases and J 5 bases, with 14 bases left between them. CDR3 sequence (DNA): TGTGCCAGCAGCTCGCCCCGGGAGGGGAATGAAAAACTGTTTTTT. Its protein product is CASSSPREGNEKLFF.

The chain is built from TRBV7-6 and TRBJ2-1; 7 nucleotides line up with TRBD1. V was pared by 0 bases and J by 10 bases, with 3 bases of the junction left unmatched. Germline V gene data show CDR1 as SGHVS and CDR2 as FNYEAQ. There are 13 residues in the CDR3. The CDR3 protein is CASSLAKQGEQFF. The CDR3 DNA reads as TGTGCCAGCAGCTTAGCAAAACAGGGGGAGCAGTTCTTC.

The rearrangement links TRBV5-1 to TRBJ2-5; 11 bases align to TRBD1. Germline CDR1 and CDR2: SGHRS and YFSETQ. The length of the CDR3 is 16 residues. J lost 1 base, V lost 4 bases, and 6 bases had no gene match. The CDR3 DNA reads as TGCGCCAGCAGCAACGCCGGGACAGGGGGCCAAGAGACCCAGTACTTC. Its translation: CASSNAGTGGQETQYF.

In its sample, this clone was seen a few times. This chain uses TRBV6-4 with TRBJ2-3, with 9 bases matching TRBD1. Unmatched junction bases numbered 7, after V lost 5 bases and J lost 4 bases. This CDR3 comprises 15 residues. Germline CDR1 MRHNA, CDR2 SNTAGT. The CDR3 loop is CASSQKQGASDTQYF. CDR3 nucleotides: TGTGCCAGCAGTCAGAAACAGGGGGCTTCAGATACGCAGTATTTT.

The V gene is TRBV4-2, the J gene TRBJ1-1, with 11 bases aligning to TRBD1. The CDR3 sequence is 18 residues long. Trimming removed 0 bases from V and 1 base from J; junction bases left unmatched: 7. CDR1 LGHNA and CDR2 YNFKEQ come from the germline V gene. CDR3 in DNA: TGTGCCAGCAGCCAAGATGGGACAGGGGGAGGGGGGAACACTGAAGCTTTCTTT. The encoded protein is CASSQDGTGGGGNTEAFF.